A single sample is the source of the 20 T cell receptor beta chains below, sequenced in a study of T cells in Graves' hyperthyroidism and ophthalmopathy. RNA transcripts provided the source from which TCR beta CDR3 regions were amplified. TCR CDR3 underwent first-round RT-PCR with the HTBI primer set. TCRdb called the multiplex PCR reads again in MiXCR, with one record for every CDR3 protein. The sample consists of around 400,000 distinct CDR3 sequences, 12% to 15% of them appearing once. Sequencing used blood. These receptor sequences come from a woman aged 60-75 years with Graves' ophthalmopathy.

This clonotype was found many times. The gene calls are TRBV6-1 and TRBJ1-1; TRBD1 aligns across 7 bases. Germline CDR1 and CDR2: MNHNS and SASEGT. The trim removed 5 bases at V and 5 bases at J, leaving 8 bases unmatched. The CDR3 is 14 amino acids. The CDR3 DNA reads TGTGCCAGCAGTTCCACAGGGGTCGGGACTGAAGCTTTCTTT. As protein: CASSSTGVGTEAFF.

The table lists this clonotype with many counts. The chain uses TRBV11-2 and TRBJ1-2; unclear D gene. Trimming cost V 1 base and J 7 bases, with 10 bases left between them. There are 13 residues in the CDR3. Germline CDR1 and CDR2: SGHAT and FQNNGV. The CDR3 loop reads CASSLVMGSGYTF. The DNA for the CDR3 is TGTGCCAGCAGCTTAGTAATGGGGTCTGGCTACACCTTC.

The CDR3 spells CASSHRAVSSYNEQFF. CDR3 in DNA: TGTGCCAGCAGTCACCGGGCGGTGAGCTCCTACAATGAGCAGTTCTTC. This rearrangement joins TRBV27 to TRBJ2-1; unclear D gene. Per the germline V gene, CDR1 is MNHEY and CDR2 is SMNVEV (reference sequence). This CDR3 contains 16 residues. The germline V and J ends were trimmed by 5 bases and 0 bases, with 14 bases remaining between them.

This clonotype was seen a handful of times. The chain carries TRBV5-1 and TRBJ1-3; 8 positions match TRBD1. V gave up 3 bases and J gave up 4 bases; unmatched junction bases: 9. The V gene's germline CDR1 is SGHRS and CDR2 YFSETQ. The CDR3 sequence is 16 residues long. CDR3 in DNA: TGCGCCAGCAGCTCTACGACAGGGGCAATAGGAAACACCATATATTTT. It encodes CASSSTTGAIGNTIYF.

This clonotype turned up a few times. This chain connects TRBV9 to TRBJ2-3, with D perhaps matching TRBD2 (6 bases). The length of the CDR3 is 15 residues. CDR1 is SGDLS and CDR2 is YYNGEE in the germline V gene. The ends were cut back, 4 bases at V and 2 bases at J, with 14 bases in the middle. CDR3 sequence reads: CASSYSLAHTDTQYF. The CDR3 region has the DNA TGTGCCAGCAGCTATTCCCTAGCGCACACAGATACGCAGTATTTT.

Ten or more counts support this clonotype. V usage is TRBV11-1 and J usage is TRBJ2-1; D may match TRBD1 or TRBD2 (6 bases each). V was shortened by 11 bases and J by 8 bases, with 19 bases between the two germline ends. Germline V lookup: CDR1 SGHAT, CDR2 FQDESV (reference sequence). This CDR3 comprises 13 residues. The CDR3 spells CARGTPIVDEQFF. Written as DNA, the CDR3 is TGTGCCCGCGGGACACCGATTGTGGATGAGCAGTTCTTC.

The chain carries TRBV5-4 and TRBJ2-5, with D maybe TRBD1 (6 bases). V was pared by 0 bases and J by 2 bases, with 11 bases between. Germline CDR1 reads SGHNT; CDR2 reads YYREEE (reference sequence). The CDR3 runs 15 residues. The CDR3, as DNA: TGTGCCAGCAGCTTGGGGTCTCAGGGGCAAGAGACCCAGTACTTC. Protein: CASSLGSQGQETQYF.

The chain links TRBV19 to TRBJ2-1, with 8 positions matching TRBD2. The junction had 11 bases not matched to a gene; V was cut back by 7 bases and J by 9 bases. The CDR3 covers 14 residues. Germline V gene sequence: CDR1 LNHDA, CDR2 SQIVND (reference sequence). CDR3 nucleotide sequence: TGTGCCAGTAAAGCTCAGGGACTAGTGGGTGAGCAGTTCTTC. It encodes CASKAQGLVGEQFF.

V is TRBV7-6 and J is TRBJ2-5; 11 positions agree with TRBD2. This CDR3 has 19 amino acids. Trimming at V came to 1 base and at J to 5 bases, leaving 15 bases not matched to a gene. Germline loops: CDR1 SGHVS, CDR2 FNYEAQ. CDR3 region: CASSLGVPGLAVGPETQYF. CDR3 nucleotide sequence: TGTGCCAGCAGCTTAGGGGTACCGGGACTAGCGGTCGGGCCGGAGACCCAGTACTTC.

This clonotype has a count of ten or more. CDR3 loop: CASSYVAGGPRDFEQYF. The CDR3 DNA reads TGTGCCAGCAGTTATGTTGCGGGTGGGCCTCGGGACTTCGAGCAGTACTTC. The V and J genes are TRBV6-2 or TRBV6-3 and TRBJ2-7, with D possibly being TRBD2 (6 bases). Germline CDR1 and CDR2: MNHEY and SVGEGT. The CDR3 is made up of 17 amino acids. V was shortened by 3 bases and J by 6 bases, with 24 bases between the two germline ends.

This chain joins TRBV20-1 and TRBJ2-1, with D uncertain. V gave up 7 bases and J gave up 4 bases, with 8 bases separating them. The CDR3 covers 11 residues. In germline, CDR1 is DFQATT, CDR2 SNEGSKA (reference sequence). The CDR3 sequence: CSGPQYNEQFF. The CDR3 DNA follows: TGCAGTGGCCCCCAGTACAATGAGCAGTTCTTC.

The genes are TRBV5-1 and TRBJ1-3; the match to TRBD1 covers 8 bases. V was pared by 1 base and J by 3 bases, with 9 bases of the junction left unmatched. From germline, CDR1 is SGHRS and CDR2 YFSETQ. The CDR3 is 17 residues long. This CDR3 is CASSLYGRGLVGNTIYF. CDR3 nucleotides: TGCGCCAGCAGCTTGTATGGCAGGGGGCTTGTTGGAAACACCATATATTTT.

This clonotype was seen a handful of times. The chain uses TRBV24-1 and TRBJ1-2, with no clear D. CDR3 length equals 14 residues. Germline V gene data show CDR1 as KGHDR and CDR2 as SFDVKD. The V end was cut by 12 bases, the J end by 3 bases, with 19 bases between. The CDR3 region has the DNA TGTGCCGAAAGAGAGGGAAAATACGACTATGGCTACACCTTC. Protein product: CAEREGKYDYGYTF.

This chain links TRBV5-1 with TRBJ1-4, with 7 bases aligning to TRBD1. Germline V gene data show CDR1 as SGHRS and CDR2 as YFSETQ. The J segment lost 3 bases and the V segment lost 3 bases, leaving 2 bases of the junction unmatched. CDR3 length: 14 residues. The DNA of the CDR3 is TGCGCCAGCAGCTCGGGACAGTCTAATGAAAAACTGTTTTTT. It encodes CASSSGQSNEKLFF.

This chain connects TRBV24-1 to TRBJ2-3; D is unclear. The CDR3 sequence is 14 residues long. Trimming shortened V by 3 bases and J by 1 base, and 7 bases separated the two germline ends. Germline V CDR1 and CDR2: KGHDR, SFDVKD. Here the CDR3 DNA reads TGTGCCACCAGTGATCAGGACCGCACAGATACGCAGTATTTT. The encoded protein is CATSDQDRTDTQYF.

This clonotype was counted a few times. The chain combines TRBV19 with TRBJ2-3, with D maybe TRBD1 (5 bases). CDR3 length: 15 amino acids. Germline loops: CDR1 LNHDA, CDR2 SQIVND (reference sequence). Trimming left V 2 bases short and J 5 bases short, with 14 bases between. CDR3 sequence reads: CASSIPLGRQDTQYF. Here the CDR3 DNA reads TGTGCCAGTAGTATACCCCTGGGGCGACAAGATACGCAGTATTTT.

Concerning this clonotype itself: One end of the junction fails to match germline, which may point to a read error. The chain combines TRBV18 with TRBJ2-6; D is ambiguous. Per the germline V gene, CDR1 is KGHSH and CDR2 is LQKENI. The CDR3 has 16 amino acids. The CDR3 DNA is TGTGCCAGCTCCCCACCTCCCAGGATTGGGGCCAACGTCCTGACTTTC. Translation gives CASSPPPRIGANVLTF.

This clonotype was recorded a few times. The chain recombines TRBV6-2 or TRBV6-3 with TRBJ2-2, with D uncertain. The CDR3 sequence is 16 residues long. Trimming stripped 6 bases from V and 4 bases from J, with 18 bases between. CDR1 is MNHEY, CDR2 SVGEGT, per germline. CDR3 sequence reads: CASRTPGQLLTGELFF. CDR3 coding DNA: TGTGCCAGCAGGACCCCTGGGCAGCTCCTCACCGGGGAGCTGTTTTTT.

At least ten counts were recorded for this clonotype. The V and J genes are TRBV9 and TRBJ2-2; D gene uncertain. With 3 bases removed from V and 0 bases from J, the gap between germline ends came to 9 bases. CDR3 length: 15 residues. The germline V gene encodes CDR1 SGDLS and CDR2 YYNGEE. The DNA for the CDR3 is TGTGCCAGCAGCGGAGAGAACTCGAACACCGGGGAGCTGTTTTTT. Translation: CASSGENSNTGELFF.

This clonotype was found many times. The chain couples TRBV18 to TRBJ2-7; 9 bases line up with TRBD1. J gave up 6 bases and V 4 bases, and 10 bases lay outside the gene matches. CDR3 length: 15 amino acids. Germline V lookup: CDR1 KGHSH, CDR2 LQKENI. The CDR3 protein is CASSRSRDRVSEQYF. In DNA form, the CDR3 reads TGTGCCAGCTCACGGAGCCGGGACAGGGTTTCCGAGCAGTACTTC.